Given below is one T cell receptor (beta chain) in context. Its recognized antigen is unknown. Base qualities are not recorded, but no much larger clone differs from it by a single base. The cohort consisted of 600 to 750 healthy bone marrow donors. At the time of sampling, all cohort members were nominally healthy, though unrecorded immune exposures were likely present. The donor was CMV seronegative and belonged to the group of 380 or so seronegative cohort members. A peripheral blood sample was collected from each donor, and TCR beta sequencing was performed on peripheral blood mononuclear cells. The Qiagen DNeasy Blood Extraction Kit was used to extract genomic DNA from the blood cell samples. From the cysteine up to the phenylalanine, the CDR3 has a length of 18 residues. The CDR3 DNA has 54 bases and is translated from base 1. From V the trimming removes 4 bases and from J it removes 4 bases, while the gene matches leave 15 bases of the junction unaccounted for. CDR1 SEHNR and CDR2 FQNEAQ were looked up in the germline V gene (reference sequence).

The protocol used for the library was the immunoSEQ multiplex PCR assay. The multiplex PCR relied on a mix of 60 forward primers for TCR Vbeta segments and 13 reverse primers for TCR Jbeta segments. A multiplex PCR assay on genomic DNA amplified the CDR3 region of rearranged TCR beta genes. Amplified TCR beta libraries were sequenced as 87-base-pair reads on the Illumina HiSeq System. The published analysis was carried out like this. In a later analysis, tens of millions of unique TCR beta chains were counted across the approximately 620 repertoires, and roughly 11 million of these chains were shared by at least two donors. To remove PCR and sequencing errors, raw reads were error-corrected and collapsed into unique sequences using a nearest-neighbor algorithm that merged closely related sequences. To assign V, D and J gene segments, CDR3 sequences were aligned to IMGT reference sequences. For a sequence to be retained, at least a six-nucleotide match to both a V gene segment and a J gene segment was required. A rearrangement counted as productive if the CDR3 had no stop codons and remained in frame with V and J, and every other rearrangement counted as non-productive. CDR3 was defined according to IMGT convention as the region running from the second conserved V-encoded cysteine to the conserved J-encoded phenylalanine. Sequences without an unambiguous match to a single V gene segment were excluded from the earlier analysis of a few hundred of the donors. An earlier analysis of 450 to 650 of the donors called V segments functional above 56.7% productive rearrangements and segregating when the between-donor standard deviation exceeded 5%. A statistical classification framework was built for diagnosing cytomegalovirus status from the catalog of TCR beta chain sequences. A later analysis assigned V and J genes by comparing TCR nucleotide sequences with IMGT/GENE-DB human TR gene sequences. In a later analysis, CDR3 sequences and most-parsimonious VDJ recombination scenarios were assigned using the TCRdist pipeline. In a later analysis, each TCR beta chain was defined by its CDR3 amino acid sequence together with its V-gene family, and reads without a unique V-gene family were excluded. In a later analysis, approximately 590 highly shared, low-generation-probability nucleotide sequences were removed to address suspected cross-contamination and a sequencing artifact. A later analysis calculated a clonal expansion index for each public chain from normalized within-repertoire ranks of inferred template counts. Generation probabilities in a later analysis came from a VDJ recombination model fitted to out-of-frame rearrangements, and those results were checked against IGoR. In a later analysis, hypergeometric tests were used to score TCR-TCR, TCR-HLA and TCR-CMV co-occurrence, with a repertoire-size bias correction applied to TCR pairs. To estimate false discovery rates, a later analysis permuted the HLA or CMV assignments 20 times. In a later analysis, co-occurring TCRs were grouped using DBSCAN, and TCRdist sequence similarity was added for clustering within HLA-allele-positive subsets. Co-occurrence clustering excluded repertoires with fewer than 30,000 or more than 120,000 public chains, plus five with anomalous nucleotide sharing. Not all clones reach the TCRdb copy of this immuneACCESS table, which keeps in-frame sequences only. Checked studies attribute under half of the gap to unresolved V genes and leave the rest unexplained. The V and J calls and clone size are taken from that table; D and trimming were inferred from the DNA. The sample table records hundreds of thousands of clones; more than 80% of these occur just once. 2.5% to 3% of the sample is in the top ten clones.

This record belongs to a study of cytomegalovirus exposure and HLA in healthy donors (dated by TCRdb to 2017 to 2019). General notes on the study: An earlier analysis of a few hundred of the donors reported 250 to 300 Gb of sequence data and 95 million to 120 million unique TCR beta sequences obtained from about 200 million T cells. The genetic ancestry cluster associated with self-reported Caucasian donors included roughly 84% of the approximately 410 genotyped donors. Using immunosequencing, the study profiled T cell repertoires from about 650 subjects and related those repertoires to cytomegalovirus serostatus. A later genetic analysis took genome-wide SNP genotypes for about three fifths of the 666 donors and used that subset as a discovery cohort. To study patterns of TCR occurrence, a later analysis re-analyzed previously published TCR beta repertoires from under 750 donors and added high-resolution HLA genotyping. About five DR-DQ haplotypes were treated as single units for association and clustering because of strong linkage in the cohort. Both class I and class II loci were covered by HLA typing, at four-digit resolution. About 300 gigabases of sequencing data and roughly 90 million unique TCR sequences were included in an early release covering roughly 700 HLA-typed donors. Typing coverage varied by locus: roughly 620-640 donors for A, B, C, DRB1 and DQB1; roughly 500 for DQA1; about 590 for DPA1; around 490 for DPB1. In an earlier analysis of a few hundred of the donors, high-throughput TCR beta sequencing was used to judge whether each TCR beta V gene segment behaved as functional or pseudogenic. The study aimed to test whether cataloging public T cell receptors could reveal signatures of past pathogen exposure. In the later analysis, no new phenotypic data were used to find candidate immune exposures; instead, reliance was placed on TCR beta sequences and their occurrence across donors. Donor age, sex, ethnicity and CMV serostatus were compiled alongside the repertoire data. High-throughput TCR immunosequencing, statistical association of individual TCRs with disease status, and machine learning were combined to predict cytomegalovirus infection status. All discovery cohort repertoires had been generated using a single sequencing platform. In addition to the first cohort of around 670 subjects, a separate validation cohort of 120 different subjects was used. Among about 400 genotyped donors of the cohort, an average of roughly 230,000 unique TCR beta nucleotide sequences was sequenced per donor, of which about 20% were non-productive. Beyond this particular receptor, the publication reports: In a later analysis, the rate of TCR association differed among HLA loci, with DRB1 alleles having the most associated TCRs and HLA-C alleles having the fewest. For the cohort, immune exposure information was limited to CMV serostatus. About 17 rarely observed V segments, including chromosome 9 orphons, were excluded from the earlier analysis of several hundred of the donors because counts were too low. Most TCR sequences were observed very rarely across donors, whereas some public TCRs were present in many individuals. A further reported finding was that TCR beta sequences accurately predicted the HLA-A and HLA-B alleles for most subjects in the first cohort. Because the 87-base-pair reads could not distinguish some IMGT-functional V segments, including TRBV6-2 and TRBV6-3, those segments were excluded. According to a later genetic analysis, donors in an Asian-associated ancestry cluster had fewer N-insertions in productive TCRs than the roughly 670-donor mean. Correlated functional status among segregating V segments might reflect linkage disequilibrium, but an unknown experimental factor could not be ruled out. In this cohort, only TCR beta chains were sequenced, and detectable features were limited by the absence of alpha or paired-chain data. Because HLA typing was missing for some donors at each locus, association tests included only the typed subset. A few of the identified cytomegalovirus-associated TCR beta chains were confirmed in vitro to be specific for cytomegalovirus antigens. In a later genetic analysis, a missense DCLRE1C variant was associated with V-gene and J-gene trimming of TCR beta chains, and the association was replicated in an independent cohort. Cytomegalovirus status was reported to be diagnosed by the classifier with high specificity and sensitivity in both the original and validation cohorts. In an earlier analysis of some 500 of the donors, most TCR beta V segments were observed in productive rearrangements about 87% or about 30% of the time, broadly matching IMGT annotations. At a false discovery rate of 0.05, a later analysis linked roughly 17,000 TCR beta sequences to specific HLA alleles. The study gave a list of 150 to 200 TCR beta chains associated with cytomegalovirus. According to a later analysis, most CMV-associated TCR beta chains appeared to be HLA-restricted, and the HLA associations seemed to be driven largely by CMV exposure. A cluster of highly shared sequence variants was judged likely to represent a technical artifact of the sequencing pipeline. According to a later analysis, parvovirus B19, influenza, CMV and Epstein-Barr virus appeared linked to several top co-occurrence clusters. It was suggested by the authors that the approach could potentially be generalized to other disease states and immunological phenotypes. In a later analysis, HLA-associated TCR beta chains were found to be more clonally expanded and to have lower generation probabilities than equally common non-associated chains. Strong co-occurrence of HLA alleles, especially DR and DQ, made assigning TCR associations to individual alleles difficult. Presence/absence analyses assumed roughly uniform sequencing depth across donors, an assumption that may not hold.

Sequencing input: PBMCs. This TCR was recovered from a man younger than 45 in good health and CMV-seronegative. The V gene is TRBV7-9 and the J gene is TRBJ2-1; 8 central bases correspond to TRBD2. The CDR3 is CASSSRNPPGLGYNEQFF. The DNA sequence is given as TGTGCCAGCAGCTCGAGGAACCCCCCGGGACTAGGATACAATGAGCAGTTCTTC.